What follows describes a single TCR beta chain. As yet, its antigen is unknown. Germline V lookup: CDR1 ENHRY, CDR2 SYGVKD. The V and J ends lost 2 bases and 6 bases respectively, with 14 bases between them. The CDR3 contains 15 residues. The source of the sample is a study of early T cells in non-severe SARS-CoV-2 infection. Study-level background: Chains from this unsorted whole-blood bulk RNA could not be paired.

Unique molecular identifiers were added to individual cDNA molecules. TCRdb used MiXCR to reprocess the 5' RACE reads, holding one entry per CDR3 protein. The repertoire consists of about 77,000 distinct CDR3 sequences, with around a tenth occurring once and the leading ten covering about 5.3%. Points from the study as a whole: There was a bias toward anti-spike CD8 responses in VDJdb matching, which missed private and CD4 specificities.

The gene calls are TRBV10-3 and TRBJ2-1; TRBD2 is a possible D gene (6 bases). The TCR was taken from an adult who was a healthcare worker with PCR-confirmed SARS-CoV-2 infection or an uninfected control (not recorded which). The sample comprised whole blood. CDR3 DNA: TGTGCCATCAGTGAGGACCCCCACGGGAGCAATGAGCAGTTCTTC. It codes for CAISEDPHGSNEQFF.